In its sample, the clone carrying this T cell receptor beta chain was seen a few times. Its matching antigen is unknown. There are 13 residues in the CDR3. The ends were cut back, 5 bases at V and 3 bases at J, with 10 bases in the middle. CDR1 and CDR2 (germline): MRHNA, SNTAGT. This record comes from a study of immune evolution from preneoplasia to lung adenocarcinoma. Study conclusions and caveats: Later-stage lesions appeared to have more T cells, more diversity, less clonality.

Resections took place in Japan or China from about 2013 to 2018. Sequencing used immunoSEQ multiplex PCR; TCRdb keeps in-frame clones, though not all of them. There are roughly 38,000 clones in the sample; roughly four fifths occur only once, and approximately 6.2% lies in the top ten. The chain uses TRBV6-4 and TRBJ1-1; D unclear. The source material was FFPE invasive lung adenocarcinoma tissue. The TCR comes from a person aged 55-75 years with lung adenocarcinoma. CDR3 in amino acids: CASSLREDTEAFF. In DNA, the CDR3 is TGTGCCAGCAGTTTACGGGAAGACACTGAAGCTTTCTTT.